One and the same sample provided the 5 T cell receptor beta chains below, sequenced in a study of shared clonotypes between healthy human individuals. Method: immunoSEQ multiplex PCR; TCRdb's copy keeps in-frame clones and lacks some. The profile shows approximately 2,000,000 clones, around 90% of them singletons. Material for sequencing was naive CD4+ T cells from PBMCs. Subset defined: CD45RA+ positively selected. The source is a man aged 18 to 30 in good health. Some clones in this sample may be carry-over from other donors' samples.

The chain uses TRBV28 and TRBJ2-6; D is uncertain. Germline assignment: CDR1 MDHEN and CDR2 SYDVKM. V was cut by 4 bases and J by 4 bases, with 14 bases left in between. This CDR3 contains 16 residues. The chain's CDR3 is CASSSPRLGGANVLTF. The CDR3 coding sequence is TGTGCCAGCAGTTCCCCCAGGTTGGGGGGGGCCAACGTCCTGACTTTC.

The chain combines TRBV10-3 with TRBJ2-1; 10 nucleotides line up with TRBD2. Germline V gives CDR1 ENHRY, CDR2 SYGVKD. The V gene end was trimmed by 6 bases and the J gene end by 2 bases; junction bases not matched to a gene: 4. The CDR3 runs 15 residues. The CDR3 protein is CAISGLAVTYNEQFF. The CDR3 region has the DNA TGTGCCATCAGCGGACTAGCGGTTACCTACAATGAGCAGTTCTTC.

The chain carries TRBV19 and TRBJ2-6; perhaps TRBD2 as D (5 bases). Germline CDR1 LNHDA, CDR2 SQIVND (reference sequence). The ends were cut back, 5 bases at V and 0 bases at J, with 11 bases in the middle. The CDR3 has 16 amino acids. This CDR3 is CASSPGRGSGANVLTF. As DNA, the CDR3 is TGTGCCAGTAGTCCCGGACGGGGCTCTGGGGCCAACGTCCTGACTTTC.

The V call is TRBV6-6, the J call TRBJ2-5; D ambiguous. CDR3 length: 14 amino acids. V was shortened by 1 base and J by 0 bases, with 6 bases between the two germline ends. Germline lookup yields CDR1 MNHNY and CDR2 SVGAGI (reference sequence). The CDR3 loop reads CASSYWRNQETQYF. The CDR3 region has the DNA TGTGCCAGCAGTTACTGGCGGAACCAAGAGACCCAGTACTTC.

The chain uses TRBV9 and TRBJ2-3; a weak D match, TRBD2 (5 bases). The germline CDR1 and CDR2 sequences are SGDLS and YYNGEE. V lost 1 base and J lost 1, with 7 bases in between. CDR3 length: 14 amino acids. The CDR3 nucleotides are TGTGCCAGCAGCGTAATAGCGCGCACAGATACGCAGTATTTT. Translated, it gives CASSVIARTDTQYF.